The 3 T cell receptor beta chains below all came from one sample that was sequenced in a study of CD8 T cells in Susac syndrome. Random hexamers were used to reverse transcribe 0.5 to 1 ug of RNA. TCRdb re-called the immunoSEQ multiplex PCR reads with MiXCR, one entry per CDR3 protein. The sample yields over 120,000 distinct CDR3 sequences, around 95% seen once. The sequencing input was CD4+ T cells from PBMCs. All receptors derive from a human donor with Susac syndrome.

This chain joins TRBV5-1 and TRBJ2-2; TRBD1 agrees at 7 bases. J was trimmed by 0 bases and V by 3 bases; bases with no gene match: 8. The CDR3 runs to 17 residues. Germline V gene data show CDR1 as SGHRS and CDR2 as YFSETQ. The CDR3: CASSSQGVTSNTGELFF. CDR3 DNA: TGCGCCAGCAGCTCCCAGGGGGTAACGTCGAACACCGGGGAGCTGTTTTTT.

Here the CDR3 reads CAWRAAAASSNQPQHF. The DNA of the CDR3 is TGTGCCTGGAGAGCCGCCGCGGCTTCTAGCAATCAGCCCCAGCATTTT. This chain uses TRBV30 with TRBJ1-5; no clear D. The V gene's germline CDR1 is GTSNPN and CDR2 SVGIG (reference sequence). With 3 bases removed from V and 0 bases from J, the gap between germline ends came to 15 bases. The length of the CDR3 is 16 residues.

The V call is TRBV18, the J call TRBJ2-1; the D is unclear. The length of the CDR3 is 14 residues. Germline V gives CDR1 KGHSH, CDR2 LQKENI. V lost 0 bases, J lost 4 bases, and 7 bases lay in between. This CDR3 reads CASSPPLRYNEQFF. CDR3 nucleotides: TGTGCCAGCTCACCACCTCTCAGATACAATGAGCAGTTCTTC.